One sample yielded the 30 T cell receptor beta chains listed below, sequenced in a study of cytomegalovirus exposure and HLA in healthy donors. The PCR ran on 60 Vbeta and 13 Jbeta primers. This table comes from immunoSEQ multiplex PCR, and its TCRdb copy is limited to in-frame clones, with some not included. This repertoire shows under 200,000 clones, around three quarters found once; its top ten account for 13% to 15%. Sequenced input: PBMCs. Receptor source: a woman aged 25-40 years in good health and CMV-seropositive.

The CDR3 region is CASSLTLAGGGETQYF. Written as DNA, the CDR3 is TGCGCCAGCAGCTTGACATTGGCGGGAGGAGGGGAGACCCAGTACTTC. This chain connects TRBV5-1 to TRBJ2-5, with 8 bases fitting TRBD2. The germline V gene has CDR1 SGHRS and CDR2 YFSETQ. The ends lost 1 base at V and 5 bases at J; junction bases unmatched: 10. This CDR3 is built from 16 residues. Based on the CDR3 plus reference TRBV5-1 and TRBJ2-5, the full variable domain is KAGVTQTPRYLIKTRGQQVTLSCSPISGHRSVSWYQQTPGQGLQFLFEYFSETQRNKGNFPGRFSGRQFSNSRSEMNVSTLELGDSALYLCASSLTLAGGGETQYFGPGTRLLVL.

The sample holds a few counts of this clone. This sequence joins TRBV2 and TRBJ2-5; D might be TRBD1 (6 bases). The CDR3 has 14 amino acids. Germline V gene data show CDR1 as SNHLY and CDR2 as FYNNEI. Between the trimmed V and J ends, which lost 0 bases and 6 bases, there was a span of 11 bases. CDR3 amino acids: CASSEAGRGKTQYF. CDR3 coding DNA: TGTGCCAGCAGTGAAGCGGGCAGGGGAAAGACCCAGTACTTC.

The V gene is TRBV6-6, the J gene TRBJ2-7, with 8 bases identical to TRBD2. The CDR3 has 15 amino acids. Trimming cost V 2 bases and J 2 bases; bases outside gene matches: 5. Germline assignment: CDR1 MNHNY and CDR2 SVGAGI (reference sequence). CDR3 nucleotides: TGTGCCAGCAGTTACGCGGGGGGTTCAACCTACGAGCAGTACTTC. The encoded protein is CASSYAGGSTYEQYF.

The J gene is TRBJ2-1, the V gene TRBV5-4, with D maybe TRBD2 (7 bases). The CDR3 is 12 residues long. V dropped 0 bases and J dropped 10 bases, with 8 bases sitting between them. Germline lookup yields CDR1 SGHNT and CDR2 YYREEE (reference sequence). The CDR3 loop reads CASSLEGGEQFF. The CDR3, as DNA: TGTGCCAGCAGCTTGGAGGGGGGGGAGCAGTTCTTC.

The chain employs TRBV5-5 and TRBJ2-5; 8 positions agree with TRBD1. Germline CDR1 reads SGHKS; CDR2 reads YYEKEE (reference sequence). This CDR3 is built from 17 residues. Unmatched junction bases numbered 11, after V lost 4 bases and J lost 0 bases. Here the CDR3 reads CASSQRWTGPYQETQYF. DNA for the CDR3: TGTGCCAGCAGCCAACGATGGACAGGGCCGTACCAAGAGACCCAGTACTTC.

This clone turned up a few times. This rearrangement joins TRBV4-1 to TRBJ1-4, with D unresolved. From germline, CDR1 is MGHRA and CDR2 YSYEKL. The CDR3 contains 13 residues. The ends were cut back, 9 bases at V and 9 bases at J, with 17 bases in the middle. This CDR3 is CARTGRMEKKLFF. CDR3 nucleotide sequence: TGCGCCAGAACCGGGAGGATGGAGAAAAAACTGTTTTTT.

This clone came up a few times. The V call is TRBV4-1, the J call TRBJ1-2, with 11 positions matching TRBD1. V trimming: 4 bases; J trimming: 0 bases; junction bases outside the gene matches: 4. Germline CDR1 is MGHRA and CDR2 is YSYEKL. The CDR3 runs 16 residues. The CDR3 DNA sequence: TGCGCCAGCAGCCTCCGGACAGGGGGCGCTAACTATGGCTACACCTTC. Translating gives CASSLRTGGANYGYTF.

The chain couples TRBV4-1 to TRBJ1-1, with 8 bases aligning to TRBD1. The junction had 16 bases not matched to a gene; V was cut back by 4 bases and J by 0 bases. Germline CDR1 is MGHRA and CDR2 is YSYEKL. This CDR3 comprises 19 residues. The CDR3 bases are TGCGCCAGCAGCCCTGTCGCGGACAGGGTAAACCTCATGAACACTGAAGCTTTCTTT. It codes for CASSPVADRVNLMNTEAFF.

The rearrangement uses TRBV5-1 and TRBJ2-2; D perhaps matches TRBD2 (5 bases). The CDR3 consists of 12 residues. Looked up from germline, CDR1 is SGHRS and CDR2 is YFSETQ. Trimming stripped 3 bases from V and 7 bases from J, with 7 bases between. CDR3 nucleotides: TGCGCCAGCAGCTCAGAGGGCGGGGAGCTGTTTTTT. Translating it yields CASSSEGGELFF.

V gene TRBV7-9 combines with J gene TRBJ2-1; D is undetermined. The V end was cut by 5 bases, the J end by 7 bases, with 18 bases between. The germline V gene encodes CDR1 SEHNR and CDR2 FQNEAQ (reference sequence). The length of the CDR3 is 15 residues. Written as DNA, the CDR3 is TGTGCCAGCAGCCCCCTACCGTTCAAAGAGAATGAGCAGTTCTTC. Residues: CASSPLPFKENEQFF.

The chain links TRBV27 to TRBJ2-7, with 9 bases aligning to TRBD1. The germline CDR1 and CDR2 sequences are MNHEY and SMNVEV (reference sequence). V lost 4 bases to trimming and J lost 3 bases; unmatched junction nucleotides: 10. The CDR3 is made up of 16 amino acids. The CDR3 DNA reads as TGTGCCAGCAGTTCGCCAACCGGGACAGGGCTCTACGAGCAGTACTTC. Its translation: CASSSPTGTGLYEQYF.

In its sample, this clone was seen once. The chain couples TRBV28 to TRBJ1-5; D ambiguous. CDR1 MDHEN and CDR2 SYDVKM come from the germline V gene. V lost 2 bases to trimming and J lost 4 bases, with 6 bases between them. CDR3 length: 13 residues. The CDR3 nucleotides are TGTGCCAGCAGTTTAGAACAGAATCAGCCCCAGCATTTT. This encodes CASSLEQNQPQHF.

The J gene is TRBJ2-1, the V gene TRBV7-9; a possible D gene is TRBD1 (5 bases). The CDR3 consists of 13 residues. With 0 bases removed from V and 8 bases from J, the gap between germline ends came to 8 bases. CDR1 SEHNR and CDR2 FQNEAQ come from the germline V gene (reference sequence). CDR3 residues: CASSLAGLDEQFF. The CDR3 nucleotides are TGTGCCAGCAGCTTAGCGGGGCTAGATGAGCAGTTCTTC.

This clone showed up just a few times. The genes are TRBV28 and TRBJ1-2; 9 nucleotides align to TRBD1. J lost 7 bases, V lost 6 bases, and 6 bases had no gene match. Looked up from germline, CDR1 is MDHEN and CDR2 is SYDVKM. This CDR3 has 13 residues. The CDR3 region has the DNA TGTGCCAGCAGGCTACAGGGGGCGTTTGGCTACACCTTC. It specifies CASRLQGAFGYTF.

This clone was observed a few times. An end of the junction differs from the germline gene, which may be a read error. The CDR3 DNA reads TGTTCCAGCAGCCCTAGCGCGAGTACGGATACGCAGTATTTT. Its protein is CSSSPSASTDTQYF. The chain couples TRBV7-9 to TRBJ2-3; tentatively, D is TRBD2 (6 bases). Germline V lookup: CDR1 SEHNR, CDR2 FQNEAQ (reference sequence). The CDR3 is 14 residues long.

This clone was found once. The chain recombines TRBV7-2 with TRBJ1-1; no clear D gene. The CDR3 consists of 15 residues. The germline V gene encodes CDR1 SGHTA and CDR2 FQGNSA. The V end lost 0 bases, the J end lost 4 bases, and 12 bases lay between the germline ends. The CDR3 nucleotides are TGTGCCAGCAGCTTAGCGGAGGGAGGAGGCACTGAAGCTTTCTTT. As protein: CASSLAEGGGTEAFF.

This rearrangement joins TRBV4-1 to TRBJ1-1; 7 bases fit TRBD1. There are 14 residues in the CDR3. From germline, CDR1 is MGHRA and CDR2 YSYEKL. V shed 4 bases, J shed 1 base, and the junction held 3 bases outside the gene matches. For the CDR3, the DNA is TGCGCCAGCAGCCCGGACAGGACGAACACTGAAGCTTTCTTT. As protein: CASSPDRTNTEAFF.

This clone was found a few times. The gene calls are TRBV9 and TRBJ2-7; D might be TRBD2 (6 bases). V was cut by 4 bases and J by 0 bases, with 11 bases left in between. The CDR3 contains 14 residues. The germline V gene encodes CDR1 SGDLS and CDR2 YYNGEE. The CDR3 DNA reads as TGTGCCAGCAGCCCCCGACTAGACTCCTACGAGCAGTACTTC. Amino acid sequence: CASSPRLDSYEQYF.

This clone was recorded a few times. The chain couples TRBV29-1 to TRBJ1-4; a possible D gene is TRBD1 (5 bases). Germline-derived CDR1 and CDR2 are SQVTM and ANQGSEA. V gave up 4 bases and J gave up 4 bases, with 16 bases separating them. The CDR3 length is 15 residues. The CDR3 reads CSVGGLGGFNEKLFF. For the CDR3, the DNA is TGCAGCGTTGGGGGCTTGGGGGGTTTTAATGAAAAACTGTTTTTT.

V gene TRBV2 combines with J gene TRBJ1-1, with a possible D match to TRBD1 (6 bases). Germline CDR1 is SNHLY and CDR2 is FYNNEI. The CDR3 is made up of 14 amino acids. V lost 5 bases, J lost 6 bases, and 16 bases lay in between. The CDR3 protein is CASSLGGGRSEAFF. In nucleotides, the CDR3 is TGTGCCAGCAGTTTAGGCGGGGGGCGGTCTGAAGCTTTCTTT.

The chain links TRBV2 to TRBJ2-3; TRBD2 agrees at 11 bases. The junction had 3 bases not matched to a gene; V was cut back by 3 bases and J by 4 bases. The CDR3 sequence is 15 residues long. CDR1 and CDR2 from the germline V gene are SNHLY and FYNNEI. CDR3: CASSEDSGGADTQYF. The CDR3 DNA reads as TGTGCCAGCAGTGAGGATAGCGGGGGGGCAGATACGCAGTATTTT.

J is TRBJ1-2 and V is TRBV28; D gene ambiguous. Trimming shortened V by 6 bases and J by 5 bases, and 16 bases separated the two germline ends. This CDR3 has 14 amino acids. Germline CDR1 MDHEN, CDR2 SYDVKM. The CDR3, as DNA: TGTGCCAGCAGGGACTTCGGGGAGGGATATGGCTACACCTTC. Its protein product is CASRDFGEGYGYTF.

CDR3 bases: TGTGCCAGCAGTCCGCAATCGGTCGTCGGGAGAGGGGATTATGGTGAGCAGTTCTTC. Translated: CASSPQSVVGRGDYGEQFF. V usage is TRBV7-9 and J usage is TRBJ2-1; D possibly corresponds to TRBD2 (6 bases). The CDR3 consists of 19 residues. Germline CDR1 SEHNR, CDR2 FQNEAQ (reference sequence). V was shortened by 6 bases and J by 9 bases, with 33 bases between the two germline ends. Together with reference TRBV7-9 and TRBJ2-1, the CDR3 gives the full variable domain: DTGVSQNPRHKITKRGQNVTFRCDPISEHNRLYWYRQTLGQGPEFLTYFQNEAQLEKSRLLSDRFSAERPKGSFSTLEIQRTEQGDSAMYLCASSPQSVVGRGDYGEQFFGPGTRLTVL.

DNA of the CDR3: TGTGCCAGCAGCGTAAGGACAGTCTGGAACACTGAAGCTTTCTTT. As protein: CASSVRTVWNTEAFF. The chain joins TRBV28 to TRBJ1-1; tentative D call: TRBD1 (6 bases). Germline V gene lookup returns CDR1 MDHEN and CDR2 SYDVKM. V was shortened by 6 bases and J by 1 base, with 15 bases between the two germline ends. The CDR3 spans 15 residues.

The chain carries TRBV6-4 and TRBJ2-1; 8 bases match TRBD2. With 8 bases clipped from V and 13 bases from J, the junction kept 16 bases outside the gene matches. The CDR3 contains 14 residues. Germline V gene data show CDR1 as MRHNA and CDR2 as SNTAGT. The CDR3 nucleotides are TGTGCCAGCCTGTATGTGTCCACGCGGGAGGTACAGTTCTTC. This codes for CASLYVSTREVQFF.

This clone was seen more than once but under ten times. The chain carries TRBV14 and TRBJ1-1; D remains unclear. Germline loops: CDR1 SGHDN, CDR2 FVKESK. Trimming left V 2 bases short and J 7 bases short, with 8 bases between. The CDR3 is made up of 12 amino acids. The DNA for the CDR3 is TGTGCCAGCAGCCAAACGCAGTTTGAAGCTTTCTTT. Its protein product is CASSQTQFEAFF.

The chain couples TRBV10-3 to TRBJ2-7; D possibly corresponds to TRBD1 (5 bases). This CDR3 contains 14 residues. With 2 bases removed from V and 6 bases from J, the gap between germline ends came to 14 bases. The germline V gene has CDR1 ENHRY and CDR2 SYGVKD. CDR3: CAISEVRDQAEQYF. CDR3 sequence (DNA): TGTGCCATCAGTGAGGTCAGGGATCAAGCCGAGCAGTACTTC.

V and J are TRBV19 and TRBJ2-3; 10 bases are shared with TRBD1. The CDR3 is 15 amino acids. Germline-derived CDR1 and CDR2 are LNHDA and SQIVND (reference sequence). With V trimmed by 3 bases and J by 7 bases, 7 bases remained unmatched. CDR3 residues: CASSMVGTGVNTQYF. The CDR3 nucleotides read TGTGCCAGTAGTATGGTGGGGACAGGGGTAAATACGCAGTATTTT.

The V gene is TRBV7-3, the J gene TRBJ2-7, with 7 bases identical to TRBD1. CDR3 length: 13 residues. The junction had 6 bases not matched to a gene; V was cut back by 5 bases and J by 5 bases. Germline V lookup: CDR1 SGHTA, CDR2 FQGTGA. The CDR3 loop reads CASSRWTGDEQYF. The DNA of the CDR3 is TGTGCCAGCAGCAGGTGGACAGGCGACGAGCAGTACTTC.

The chain carries TRBV27 and TRBJ2-7, with D perhaps matching TRBD1 (5 bases). This CDR3 spans 15 amino acids. Germline CDR1 and CDR2: MNHEY and SMNVEV (reference sequence). The V gene lost 2 bases and the J gene lost 2 bases, with 13 bases spanning the gap. The CDR3: CASSLRPTDPYEQYF. CDR3 DNA: TGTGCCAGCAGTTTAAGGCCGACAGACCCCTACGAGCAGTACTTC.